Following are 11 T cell receptor beta chains from one sample sequenced in a study of neoadjuvant anti-PD-1 for oral cavity cancer. The assay was immunoSEQ multiplex PCR, and TCRdb's table has in-frame clones only and misses some. The top ten clones hold 2.5% to 3% of a sample with about 62,000 clones, roughly 80% of them seen once. The sample was PBMCs, taken before nivolumab (anti-PD-1) treatment. The receptors here all came from a person aged 35 to 85 with oral cavity squamous cell carcinoma.

The chain uses TRBV7-2 and TRBJ1-1, with D uncertain. The V gene's germline CDR1 is SGHTA and CDR2 FQGNSA. The CDR3 has 14 amino acids. Trimming removed 2 bases at V and 1 base at J, with 8 bases between. CDR3 sequence: CASSLNPGNTEAFF. The CDR3 DNA sequence: TGTGCCAGCAGCTTAAATCCGGGGAACACTGAAGCTTTCTTT.

A single count supports this clone. This chain joins TRBV10-1 and TRBJ2-3; TRBD1 aligns across 7 bases. V dropped 6 bases and J dropped 2; count of bases not matched to a gene: 11. The germline V gene encodes CDR1 WNHNN and CDR2 SYGVQD (reference sequence). This CDR3 spans 16 amino acids. The CDR3 DNA sequence: TGCGCCAGCAGACTGCCCTACGACAGGGCCACAGATACGCAGTATTTT. As protein: CASRLPYDRATDTQYF.

The chain carries TRBV6-5 and TRBJ1-2; D is possibly TRBD1 (6 bases). Germline CDR1 MNHEY, CDR2 SVGAGI. Between the trimmed V and J ends, which lost 6 bases and 4 bases, there was a span of 9 bases. The CDR3 extends over 12 amino acids. The CDR3 nucleotides read TGTGCCAGCAGAACAGGGACCTATGGCTACACCTTC. Encoded protein: CASRTGTYGYTF.

The J gene is TRBJ2-5, the V gene TRBV5-4, with D perhaps given as TRBD1 or TRBD2 (5 bases each). V was pared by 2 bases and J by 5 bases, with 13 bases between. The CDR3 spans 14 residues. Per germline, CDR1 SGHNT and CDR2 YYREEE (reference sequence). As DNA, the CDR3 is TGTGCCAGCAGCTTAGGGGACCTTCGGGAGACCCAGTACTTC. Encoded protein: CASSLGDLRETQYF.

The rearrangement joins TRBV6-5 to TRBJ2-7; the match to TRBD1 covers 7 bases. Germline CDR1 MNHEY, CDR2 SVGAGI. J gave up 0 bases and V 4 bases, and 9 bases lay outside the gene matches. This CDR3 has 16 residues. The CDR3 is CASSSLIGTASYEQYF. In nucleotides, the CDR3 is TGTGCCAGCAGTTCACTTATAGGGACAGCCTCCTACGAGCAGTACTTC.

The rearrangement uses TRBV18 and TRBJ1-5, with D maybe TRBD1 (6 bases). CDR3 length: 15 residues. Per the germline V gene, CDR1 is KGHSH and CDR2 is LQKENI. Trimming took off 6 bases at V and 5 bases at J, with 17 bases between the two ends. CDR3 amino acids: CASSPDRQADQPQHF. CDR3 nucleotides: TGTGCCAGCTCTCCAGACCGACAGGCAGATCAGCCCCAGCATTTT.

This clone has more than one count but fewer than ten. The chain combines TRBV7-2 with TRBJ2-7; D not certain. The CDR3 totals 12 residues. Germline V CDR1 and CDR2: SGHTA, FQGNSA. The V end was cut by 2 bases, the J end by 3 bases, with 5 bases between. CDR3 coding DNA: TGTGCCAGCAGCTTAAACAGCTACGAGCAGTACTTC. Protein product: CASSLNSYEQYF.

In its sample, this clone was seen once. The rearrangement links TRBV5-1 to TRBJ1-1; TRBD1 agrees at 7 bases. Germline V CDR1 and CDR2: SGHRS, YFSETQ. Trimming took 2 bases from V and 5 from J; bases not matched to a gene: 6. The CDR3 has 14 residues. CDR3 protein: CASSLQGMRTEAFF. The CDR3 nucleotides read TGCGCCAGCAGCTTACAGGGGATGAGGACTGAAGCTTTCTTT. The full variable domain, in which reference TRBV5-1 and TRBJ1-1 provide the parts outside the CDR3, is KAGVTQTPRYLIKTRGQQVTLSCSPISGHRSVSWYQQTPGQGLQFLFEYFSETQRNKGNFPGRFSGRQFSNSRSEMNVSTLELGDSALYLCASSLQGMRTEAFFGQGTRLTVV.

This chain connects TRBV14 to TRBJ1-2, with 8 nucleotides matching TRBD1. CDR3 length equals 13 residues. V lost 5 bases and J lost 2; bases outside the gene matches: 1. Looked up from germline, CDR1 is SGHDN and CDR2 is FVKESK. The CDR3 region is CASSRTGNYGYTF. As DNA, the CDR3 is TGTGCCAGCAGCAGGACAGGGAACTATGGCTACACCTTC.

This chain joins TRBV6-6 and TRBJ1-3; D gene unclear. The CDR3 is 15 residues long. The germline V gene has CDR1 MNHNY and CDR2 SVGAGI (reference sequence). With 4 bases removed from V and 0 bases from J, the gap between germline ends came to 10 bases. The CDR3 DNA follows: TGTGCCAGCAGTTGGCGGGATCCCTCTGGAAACACCATATATTTT. Amino acid sequence: CASSWRDPSGNTIYF.

The chain employs TRBV6-5 and TRBJ1-4; D may be TRBD1 (5 bases). This CDR3 region has 9 residues. Germline assignment: CDR1 MNHEY and CDR2 SVGAGI. The V end lost 6 bases, the J end lost 15 bases, and 8 bases lay between the germline ends. In nucleotides, the CDR3 is TGTGCCAGCAGGCCCAGGGTGTTTTTT. It yields the protein CASRPRVFF.